This T cell receptor beta chain was sequenced during a study of human T cells and chemical hapten exposure (dated by TCRdb to about 2021). Regarding the research as a whole: Libraries were pooled for sequencing, and variation in per-sample TCR yields was attributed mainly to small differences in library volumes within the pool. Both TCR alpha and TCR beta chains were sequenced from each blood RNA sample. This study followed changes in the peripheral blood TCR repertoire in vivo during primary and secondary sensitization of alopecia patients to the hapten diphenylcyclopropenone (DPC).

For this clonotype: Its cognate antigen has yet to be identified. No base-level quality is on record; no much larger clone is a single base apart.

Libraries were built with RACE. Data came from a NextSeq 500. During library preparation, unique molecular identifiers were attached to individual cDNA molecules so that TCRs could be counted in a quantitative, reproducible way. The study's own analysis went as follows. The median number of TCRs per sample was 95,638, ranging from roughly 20,000 to 700,000. The Decombinator software suite was used to annotate V, J and CDR3 in the TCR reads. To make PS versus PT1 abundance plots, every sample was subsampled to the same number of TCRs (28,000). TCRs were defined as expanded if absent before sensitization and observed at least eight times at the 2-week time point. The raw public data were reprocessed by TCRdb itself: fastp quality trimming at Q25, MiXCR clonotype calling, in-frame beta chains only. Entries that share a CDR3 protein sequence are merged under the most common genes and DNA. TCRdb, not the original authors, processed these V and J calls. The sample table lists 35,000 to 50,000 distinct CDR3 sequences, around 4.5% of them with a count of one. 1.5% to 2% of the sample comes from the top ten.

Findings and caveats that apply to the study as a whole: After repeated subsampling, the strength of the expansion versus patch-test correlation and the threshold at which it became significant changed. DPC sensitization did not change the number of TCRs with a frequency above 1 in 1000, and there was no evidence of changes in global repertoire structure.

The time point tag for this specimen amounts to: healthy volunteer bleed at 2 weeks. Total RNA was extracted from unfractionated whole blood collected in Tempus Blood RNA tubes. Five healthy volunteers served as TCR sequencing controls and were bled at day 0, 2 weeks and 6 weeks. The CDR3 goes from the cysteine to the phenylalanine over 14 residues. Only the CDR3 DNA stays, 42 bases, in frame from base 1. Deletion took 4 bases off V and 1 base off J, with a span of 13 bases between the germline ends. CDR1 and CDR2, per the germline V gene (reference sequence), are DFQATT and SNEGSKA. Sequenced sample: whole blood. The V gene is TRBV20-1 and the J gene is TRBJ1-1; the D region possibly corresponds to TRBD1 (5 bases align). This clonotype originated in a female donor in good health. Some clones in this sample may be carry-over from other donors' samples. The DNA is as follows: TGCAGTGCTAAAAAACGGGGCTGGAACACTGAAGCTTTCTTT. Its translation is CSAKKRGWNTEAFF.